These 32 T cell receptor beta chains were sequenced from one sample in a study of blood T cell repertoires in COVID-19. Sequencing was performed with immunoSEQ multiplex PCR; in TCRdb, only in-frame clones are kept and a portion is missing. Of about 400,000 clones detected, 86% appear once; the ten largest clones hold 7% to 7.5%. Sequencing used peripheral blood. The receptor set was obtained from a woman between 55 and 75 years old with COVID-19, enrolled during active disease.

This clone appeared once. The chain links TRBV3-1 (or the pseudogene TRBV3-2) to TRBJ2-7; D uncertain. CDR3 length equals 16 residues. V lost 1 base and J 1 base, leaving 14 bases between the germline ends. CDR1 is LGHDT and CDR2 is YNNKEL in the germline V gene (reference sequence). DNA for the CDR3: TGTGCCAGCAGCCAAGGCCATGGAGCAGCTTCCTACGAGCAGTACTTC. Translated, it gives CASSQGHGAASYEQYF.

Written as DNA, the CDR3 is TGTGCCAGTAGTGGGTGGGTCCGGGGCAATCAGCCCCAGCATTTT. It codes for CASSGWVRGNQPQHF. The V gene is TRBV19, the J gene TRBJ1-5; D ambiguous. Germline CDR1 is LNHDA and CDR2 is SQIVND (reference sequence). V dropped 5 bases and J dropped 2 bases, with 13 bases sitting between them. The CDR3 contains 15 residues.

The chain joins TRBV7-7 to TRBJ1-2, with D maybe TRBD1 (5 bases). This CDR3 contains 15 residues. The V and J ends lost 3 bases and 4 bases respectively, with 15 bases between them. Germline CDR1 reads SSHAT; CDR2 reads FNYEAQ (reference sequence). CDR3 residues: CASSLKGGGIYGYTF. DNA of the CDR3: TGTGCCAGCAGCTTGAAAGGCGGGGGGATCTATGGCTACACCTTC. The complete variable domain, with remaining parts taken from reference TRBV7-7 and TRBJ1-2, reads GAGVSQSPRYKVTKRGQDVTLRCDPISSHATLYWYQQALGQGPEFLTYFNYEAQPDKSGLPSDRFSAERPEGSISTLTIQRTEQRDSAMYRCASSLKGGGIYGYTFGSGTRLTVV.

The chain employs TRBV6-5 and TRBJ1-3; 9 bases match TRBD1. With V trimmed by 4 bases and J by 3 bases, 4 bases remained unmatched. The CDR3 runs to 15 residues. The germline CDR1 and CDR2 sequences are MNHEY and SVGAGI. The DNA of the CDR3 is TGTGCCAGCAGTTCACGGACAGGGGTTGGAAACACCATATATTTT. This codes for CASSSRTGVGNTIYF.

Turning to this clone: With a much larger clone just one base away, this may be a read error. The sample has other DNA sequences that encode this CDR3 too. This rearrangement joins TRBV5-4 to TRBJ1-1; 8 bases line up with TRBD1. Germline CDR1 is SGHNT and CDR2 is YYREEE (reference sequence). This CDR3 has 14 amino acids. V lost 2 bases and J lost 3; bases outside the gene matches: 3. CDR3 sequence reads: CASSLGQGHTEAFF. The CDR3 bases are TGTGCCAGCAGCTTAGGACAGGGTCACACTGAAGCTTTCTTT.

This clone was seen a single time. The rearrangement joins TRBV7-2 to TRBJ1-4; a weak D match, TRBD1 (5 bases). Trimming removed 4 bases from V and 2 bases from J, with 11 bases in between. The CDR3 is made up of 15 amino acids. Looked up from germline, CDR1 is SGHTA and CDR2 is FQGNSA. Written as DNA, the CDR3 is TGTGCCAGCAGCTACGGAGGGACCACTAATGAAAAACTGTTTTTT. The encoded protein is CASSYGGTTNEKLFF.

The chain uses TRBV18 and TRBJ2-3; D is possibly TRBD1 (5 bases). The germline V and J ends were trimmed by 5 bases and 4 bases, with 10 bases remaining between them. The V gene's germline CDR1 is KGHSH and CDR2 LQKENI. The CDR3 length is 13 residues. CDR3 nucleotides: TGTGCCAGCTCATCTGACAGTTCAGATACGCAGTATTTT. This sequence encodes CASSSDSSDTQYF. Supplemented by reference TRBV18 and TRBJ2-3, the full variable domain reads NAGVMQNPRHLVRRRGQEARLRCSPMKGHSHVYWYRQLPEEGLKFMVYLQKENIIDESGMPKERFSAEFPKEGPSILRIQQVVRGDSAAYFCASSSDSSDTQYFGPGTRLTVL.

V and J are TRBV18 and TRBJ1-6; 7 bases fit TRBD1. There are 16 residues in the CDR3. V trimming: 3 bases; J trimming: 4 bases; junction bases outside the gene matches: 6. The germline V gene has CDR1 KGHSH and CDR2 LQKENI. The CDR3 bases are TGTGCCAGCTCACCGTACCAGGGACAGTATAATTCACCCCTCCACTTT. Translating gives CASSPYQGQYNSPLHF.

J is TRBJ1-1 and V is TRBV6-2 or TRBV6-3; tentative D call: TRBD1 (6 bases). Trimming took 6 bases from V and 4 from J, leaving 15 bases between them. This CDR3 has 14 amino acids. In germline, CDR1 is MNHEY, CDR2 SVGEGT. CDR3 loop: CASSRRGMGTEAFF. DNA for the CDR3: TGTGCCAGCAGCCGCAGGGGAATGGGCACTGAAGCTTTCTTT.

The rearrangement uses TRBV9 and TRBJ1-1; weak D call: TRBD1 (5 bases). The CDR3 is 16 residues long. The germline V gene encodes CDR1 SGDLS and CDR2 YYNGEE. V was clipped by 4 bases and J by 2 bases, with 18 bases between them. This CDR3 is CASSSPAGGRNTEAFF. The CDR3 region has the DNA TGTGCCAGCAGCTCCCCCGCCGGGGGGAGAAACACTGAAGCTTTCTTT.

This clone was counted a few times. This chain links TRBV18 with TRBJ2-2; perhaps TRBD2 as D (6 bases). Trimming took off 2 bases at V and 6 bases at J, with 16 bases between the two ends. This CDR3 has 16 residues. Per germline, CDR1 KGHSH and CDR2 LQKENI. CDR3 protein: CASSPTTPRDSGELFF. CDR3 nucleotides: TGTGCCAGCTCACCAACGACGCCGCGGGATTCCGGGGAGCTGTTTTTT. Complete variable domain (other parts from reference TRBV18 and TRBJ2-2): NAGVMQNPRHLVRRRGQEARLRCSPMKGHSHVYWYRQLPEEGLKFMVYLQKENIIDESGMPKERFSAEFPKEGPSILRIQQVVRGDSAAYFCASSPTTPRDSGELFFGEGSRLTVL.

In its sample, this clone was seen a few times. V is TRBV5-6 and J is TRBJ1-2, with a weak D call TRBD1 (6 bases). Germline V gives CDR1 SGHDT, CDR2 YYEEEE. This CDR3 is built from 13 residues. Trimming stripped 3 bases from V and 4 bases from J, with 10 bases between. The CDR3 protein is CASSSGGTYGYTF. CDR3 DNA: TGTGCCAGCAGCTCTGGGGGCACCTATGGCTACACCTTC.

The chain couples TRBV6-5 to TRBJ2-1; 11 positions agree with TRBD2. Germline V CDR1 and CDR2: MNHEY, SVGAGI. This CDR3 is 14 amino acids long. Germline trimming cut 6 bases from V and 4 bases from J; bases unmatched to any gene: 2. The CDR3 DNA reads TGTGCCAGCAGACGACTAGCGGGGTACAATGAGCAGTTCTTC. Translation gives CASRRLAGYNEQFF.

This clone was observed a handful of times. V and J are TRBV30 and TRBJ1-6, with TRBD1 matching 8 bases. V gave up 3 bases and J gave up 6 bases; unmatched junction bases: 7. This CDR3 comprises 15 residues. Germline V CDR1 and CDR2: GTSNPN, SVGIG (reference sequence). CDR3 coding DNA: TGTGCCTGGAGCCGAGGACAGGGACGTAATTCACCCCTCCACTTT. Translating gives CAWSRGQGRNSPLHF.

J is TRBJ1-2 and V is TRBV4-3; D is unresolved. The CDR3 totals 13 residues. Trimming stripped 0 bases from V and 8 bases from J, with 10 bases between. Germline V lookup: CDR1 LGHNA, CDR2 YSLEER. CDR3 residues: CASSQDTEFGYTF. CDR3 in DNA: TGCGCCAGCAGCCAAGATACCGAGTTCGGCTACACCTTC.

The V gene is TRBV12-5, the J gene TRBJ1-1; tentatively, D is TRBD1 (5 bases). The CDR3 has 13 residues. CDR1 is LGHNT, CDR2 FRNRAP, per germline. The V end lost 1 base, the J end lost 3 bases, and 6 bases lay between the germline ends. As DNA, the CDR3 is TGTGCTAGTGGTTTGGAGGGGTACACTGAAGCTTTCTTT. Translation: CASGLEGYTEAFF.

The CDR3 is CASSPRTSGVAEQFF. Here the CDR3 DNA reads TGTGCCAGCAGCCCGCGGACTAGCGGGGTCGCTGAGCAGTTCTTC. V usage is TRBV7-3 and J usage is TRBJ2-1; 12 nucleotides match TRBD2. There are 15 residues in the CDR3. Trimming removed 5 bases from V and 9 bases from J; junction bases left unmatched: 8. CDR1 and CDR2 (germline): SGHTA, FQGTGA.

The chain recombines TRBV5-4 with TRBJ2-2; D may be TRBD2 (5 bases). This CDR3 region has 12 residues. Germline CDR1 SGHNT, CDR2 YYREEE (reference sequence). V dropped 5 bases and J dropped 7 bases, with 9 bases sitting between them. This CDR3 reads CASRLDYGELFF. The DNA of the CDR3 is TGTGCCAGCAGACTAGACTACGGGGAGCTGTTTTTT.

The CDR3 here is CASSLTGQYRQGSEQFF. As DNA, the CDR3 is TGTGCCAGCAGCTTAACGGGGCAATACAGGCAGGGGAGTGAGCAGTTCTTC. The rearrangement joins TRBV7-3 to TRBJ2-1; TRBD1 might be the D (6 bases). Trimming cost V 0 bases and J 9 bases, with 21 bases left between them. This CDR3 is 17 amino acids long. The germline V gene has CDR1 SGHTA and CDR2 FQGTGA. Combining the CDR3 with reference TRBV7-3 and TRBJ2-1 gives the whole variable domain GAGVSQTPSNKVTEKGKYVELRCDPISGHTALYWYRQSLGQGPEFLIYFQGTGAADDSGLPNDRFFAVRPEGSVSTLKIQRTERGDSAVYLCASSLTGQYRQGSEQFFGPGTRLTVL.

The J gene is TRBJ2-2, the V gene TRBV7-3, with 12 bases identical to TRBD2. This CDR3 contains 14 residues. With V trimmed by 8 bases and J by 5 bases, 3 bases remained unmatched. Germline V CDR1 and CDR2: SGHTA, FQGTGA. The CDR3, as DNA: TGTGCCAGCTTAACTAGCGGGGGGACCGGGGAGCTGTTTTTT. Protein product: CASLTSGGTGELFF.

V and J are TRBV18 and TRBJ2-2; TRBD2 might be the D (5 bases). Trimming cost V 3 bases and J 1 base, with 9 bases left between them. Germline-derived CDR1 and CDR2 are KGHSH and LQKENI. This CDR3 has 15 residues. CDR3: CASSPIAGNTGELFF. DNA of the CDR3: TGTGCCAGCTCACCGATCGCGGGGAACACCGGGGAGCTGTTTTTT.

The V call is TRBV19, the J call TRBJ2-1, with D possibly TRBD1 on 5 matching bases. The CDR3 has 11 amino acids. The germline V and J ends were trimmed by 7 bases and 10 bases, with 11 bases remaining between them. Germline V gene sequence: CDR1 LNHDA, CDR2 SQIVND (reference sequence). DNA for the CDR3: TGTGCCAGTACAAATCGACAGGAGCAGTTCTTC. This sequence encodes CASTNRQEQFF.

This clone was counted a single time. The gene calls are TRBV5-6 and TRBJ1-1; possibly TRBD1 for D (6 bases). Germline V gives CDR1 SGHDT, CDR2 YYEEEE. CDR3 length: 14 residues. V was trimmed by 5 bases and J by 8 bases, leaving 19 bases between them. The CDR3 nucleotides read TGTGCCAGCAGTTCTGGGGGGGTACAGGGAGAAGCTTTCTTT. This sequence encodes CASSSGGVQGEAFF.

Here the CDR3 reads CASSFWGGTDTQYF. The CDR3 bases are TGCGCCAGCAGCTTTTGGGGGGGCACAGATACGCAGTATTTT. The chain is built from TRBV5-1 and TRBJ2-3, with TRBD2 as a possible D gene (6 bases). With 2 bases removed from V and 1 base from J, the gap between germline ends came to 8 bases. The CDR3 is 14 residues long. Germline V gene data show CDR1 as SGHRS and CDR2 as YFSETQ.

The chain employs TRBV5-1 and TRBJ2-6, with 7 nucleotides matching TRBD2. Trimming took 3 bases from V and 0 from J; bases not matched to a gene: 6. This CDR3 has 17 amino acids. Per the germline V gene, CDR1 is SGHRS and CDR2 is YFSETQ. The CDR3 loop is CASSSSGVYSGANVLTF. CDR3 nucleotide sequence: TGCGCCAGCAGCTCCAGCGGGGTGTACTCTGGGGCCAACGTCCTGACTTTC.

The chain employs TRBV9 and TRBJ1-2; TRBD1 aligns across 9 bases. The CDR3 spans 14 residues. V shed 5 bases, J shed 4 bases, and the junction held 6 bases outside the gene matches. Germline V gene data show CDR1 as SGDLS and CDR2 as YYNGEE. CDR3 in DNA: TGTGCCAGCAGTCCCGGGACAGGGCCCTATGGCTACACCTTC. Its protein product is CASSPGTGPYGYTF. The variable domain in full, with the rest retrieved from reference TRBV9 and TRBJ1-2, is DSGVTQTPKHLITATGQRVTLRCSPRSGDLSVYWYQQSLDQGLQFLIQYYNGEERAKGNILERFSAQQFPDLHSELNLSSLELGDSALYFCASSPGTGPYGYTFGSGTRLTVV.

The rearrangement joins TRBV5-4 to TRBJ1-1, with D perhaps matching TRBD1 (5 bases). This CDR3 comprises 15 residues. Trimming pared 3 bases from V and 3 bases from J, leaving 15 bases between. From germline, CDR1 is SGHNT and CDR2 YYREEE (reference sequence). The CDR3 loop is CASSSRRGGDTEAFF. As DNA, the CDR3 is TGTGCCAGCAGCTCCCGCCGGGGAGGGGACACTGAAGCTTTCTTT. The variable domain in full, with the rest retrieved from reference TRBV5-4 and TRBJ1-1, is ETGVTQSPTHLIKTRGQQVTLRCSSQSGHNTVSWYQQALGQGPQFIFQYYREEENGRGNFPPRFSGLQFPNYSSELNVNALELDDSALYLCASSSRRGGDTEAFFGQGTRLTVV.

The chain couples TRBV11-3 to TRBJ2-5, with 8 bases aligning to TRBD2. The CDR3 is 18 amino acids. J gave up 2 bases and V 0 bases, and 11 bases lay outside the gene matches. Germline loops: CDR1 SGHNT, CDR2 YENEEA. The CDR3 DNA follows: TGTGCCAGCAGCTTAGATCAGGGTCCTAGCGGGCTTCAAGAGACCCAGTACTTC. Translation: CASSLDQGPSGLQETQYF.

The chain couples TRBV5-8 to TRBJ2-3; D unresolved. The V end was cut by 0 bases, the J end by 0 bases, with 11 bases between. This CDR3 is built from 16 residues. Germline lookup yields CDR1 SGHTS and CDR2 YDEGEE. The CDR3 here is CASSLDGGSSTDTQYF. Here the CDR3 DNA reads TGTGCCAGCAGCTTGGACGGCGGTTCTAGCACAGATACGCAGTATTTT.

The genes are TRBV7-3 and TRBJ2-7; TRBD2 matches at 7 bases. Germline V CDR1 and CDR2: SGHTA, FQGTGA. V was clipped by 1 base and J by 3 bases; unmatched bases: 0. This CDR3 region has 13 residues. The CDR3 protein is CASSLSGGYEQYF. The CDR3, as DNA: TGTGCCAGCAGCTTAAGCGGGGGCTACGAGCAGTACTTC.

J is TRBJ2-2 and V is TRBV19, with TRBD1 matching 7 bases. The CDR3 consists of 14 residues. CDR1 is LNHDA, CDR2 SQIVND, per germline (reference sequence). The junction had 3 bases not matched to a gene; V was cut back by 5 bases and J by 3 bases. The CDR3 DNA reads as TGTGCCAGTAGTTGGCAGGGGGACACCGGGGAGCTGTTTTTT. Amino acid sequence: CASSWQGDTGELFF.

This clone appeared a single time. V gene TRBV19 combines with J gene TRBJ2-7; weak D call: TRBD1 (5 bases). Germline V gene lookup returns CDR1 LNHDA and CDR2 SQIVND (reference sequence). V was clipped by 6 bases and J by 2 bases, with 8 bases between them. This CDR3 is built from 12 residues. This CDR3 is CASSQGAYEQYF. The DNA of the CDR3 is TGTGCCAGTAGCCAAGGGGCCTACGAGCAGTACTTC.